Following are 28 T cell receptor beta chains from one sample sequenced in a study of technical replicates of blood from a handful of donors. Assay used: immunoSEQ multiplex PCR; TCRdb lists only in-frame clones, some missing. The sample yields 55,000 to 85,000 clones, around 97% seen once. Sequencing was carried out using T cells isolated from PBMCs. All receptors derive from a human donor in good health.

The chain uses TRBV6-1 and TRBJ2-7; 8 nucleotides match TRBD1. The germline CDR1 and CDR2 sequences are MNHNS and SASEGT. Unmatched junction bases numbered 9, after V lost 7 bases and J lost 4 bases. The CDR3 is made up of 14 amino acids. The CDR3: CASMITQGAYEQYF. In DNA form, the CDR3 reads TGTGCCAGCATGATAACCCAGGGGGCTTACGAGCAGTACTTC.

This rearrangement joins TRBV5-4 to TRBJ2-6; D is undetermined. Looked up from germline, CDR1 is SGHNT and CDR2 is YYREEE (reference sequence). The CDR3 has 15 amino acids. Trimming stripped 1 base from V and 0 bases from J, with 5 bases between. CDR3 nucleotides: TGTGCCAGCAGCTTGCCAGGCTCTGGGGCCAACGTCCTGACTTTC. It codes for CASSLPGSGANVLTF.

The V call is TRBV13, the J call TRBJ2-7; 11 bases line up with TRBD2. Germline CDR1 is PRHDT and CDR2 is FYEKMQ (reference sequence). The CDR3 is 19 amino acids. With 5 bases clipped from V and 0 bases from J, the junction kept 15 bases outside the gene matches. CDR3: CASSPPRVVAGGNSYEQYF. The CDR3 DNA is TGTGCCAGCAGCCCCCCTCGGGTCGTAGCGGGAGGGAACTCCTACGAGCAGTACTTC.

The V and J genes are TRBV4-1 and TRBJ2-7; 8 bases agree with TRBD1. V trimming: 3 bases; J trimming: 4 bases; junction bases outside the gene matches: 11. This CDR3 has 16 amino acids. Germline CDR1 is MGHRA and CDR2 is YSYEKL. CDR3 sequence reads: CASSQGTGGLWYEQYF. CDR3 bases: TGCGCCAGCAGCCAGGGAACAGGGGGGCTTTGGTACGAGCAGTACTTC.

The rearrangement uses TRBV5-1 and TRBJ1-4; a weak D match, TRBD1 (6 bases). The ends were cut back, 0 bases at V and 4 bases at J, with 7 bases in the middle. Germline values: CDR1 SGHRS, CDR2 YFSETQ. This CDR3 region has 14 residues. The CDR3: CASSLAGVNEKLFF. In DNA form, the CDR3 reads TGCGCCAGCAGCTTGGCAGGGGTTAATGAAAAACTGTTTTTT.

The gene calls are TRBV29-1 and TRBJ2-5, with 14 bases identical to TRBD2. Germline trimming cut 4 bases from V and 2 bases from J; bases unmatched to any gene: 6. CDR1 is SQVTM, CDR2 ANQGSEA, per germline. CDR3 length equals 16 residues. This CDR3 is CSVGGTSGRAQETQYF. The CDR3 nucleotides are TGCAGCGTTGGTGGGACTAGCGGGAGAGCTCAAGAGACCCAGTACTTC.

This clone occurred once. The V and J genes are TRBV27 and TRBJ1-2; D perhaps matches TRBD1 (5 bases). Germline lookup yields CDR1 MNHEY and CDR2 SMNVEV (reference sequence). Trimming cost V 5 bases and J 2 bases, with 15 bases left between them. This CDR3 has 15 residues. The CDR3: CASSPSRGRNYGYTF. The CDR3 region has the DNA TGTGCCAGCAGTCCTTCTAGGGGTAGAAACTATGGCTACACCTTC.

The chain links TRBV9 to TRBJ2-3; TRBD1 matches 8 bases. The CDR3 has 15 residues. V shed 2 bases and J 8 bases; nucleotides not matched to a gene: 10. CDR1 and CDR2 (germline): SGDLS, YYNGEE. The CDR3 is CASSVTGTGVGTQYF. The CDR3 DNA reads TGTGCCAGCAGCGTGACCGGGACAGGCGTGGGTACGCAGTATTTT.

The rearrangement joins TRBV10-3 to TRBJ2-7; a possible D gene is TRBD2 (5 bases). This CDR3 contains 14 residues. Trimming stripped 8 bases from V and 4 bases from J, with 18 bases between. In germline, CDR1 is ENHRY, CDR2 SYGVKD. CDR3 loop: CAIGELASEYEQYF. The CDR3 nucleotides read TGTGCCATCGGGGAATTAGCGTCTGAATACGAGCAGTACTTC.

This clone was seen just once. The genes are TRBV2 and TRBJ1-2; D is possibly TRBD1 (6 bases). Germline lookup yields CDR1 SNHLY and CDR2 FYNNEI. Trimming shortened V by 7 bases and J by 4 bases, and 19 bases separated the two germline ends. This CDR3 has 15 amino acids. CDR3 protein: CASKAGDIGIYGYTF. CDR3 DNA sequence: TGTGCCAGCAAGGCGGGGGACATCGGTATCTATGGCTACACCTTC.

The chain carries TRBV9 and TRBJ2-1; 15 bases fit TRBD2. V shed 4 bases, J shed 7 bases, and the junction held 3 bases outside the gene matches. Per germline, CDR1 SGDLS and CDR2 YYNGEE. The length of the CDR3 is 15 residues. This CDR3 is CASSHGTSGGNEQFF. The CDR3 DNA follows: TGTGCCAGCAGCCATGGGACTAGCGGGGGGAATGAGCAGTTCTTC.

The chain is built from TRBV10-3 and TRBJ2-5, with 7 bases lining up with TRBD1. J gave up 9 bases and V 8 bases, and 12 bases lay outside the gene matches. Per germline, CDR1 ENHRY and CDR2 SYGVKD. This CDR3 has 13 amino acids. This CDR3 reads CAIEAKGQGAQYF. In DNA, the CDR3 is TGTGCCATCGAAGCGAAAGGTCAGGGGGCCCAGTACTTC.

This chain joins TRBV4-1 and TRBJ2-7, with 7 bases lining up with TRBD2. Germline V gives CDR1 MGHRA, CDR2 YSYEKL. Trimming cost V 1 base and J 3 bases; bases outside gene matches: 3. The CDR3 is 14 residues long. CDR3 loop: CASSQGEGLYEQYF. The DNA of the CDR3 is TGCGCCAGCAGCCAAGGGGAGGGCCTCTACGAGCAGTACTTC.

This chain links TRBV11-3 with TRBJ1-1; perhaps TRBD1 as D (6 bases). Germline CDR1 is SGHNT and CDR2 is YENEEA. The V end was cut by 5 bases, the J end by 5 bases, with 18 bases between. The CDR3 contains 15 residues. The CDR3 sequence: CASSLNTGTGTEAFF. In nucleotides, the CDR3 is TGTGCCAGCAGCCTAAATACAGGGACCGGTACTGAAGCTTTCTTT.

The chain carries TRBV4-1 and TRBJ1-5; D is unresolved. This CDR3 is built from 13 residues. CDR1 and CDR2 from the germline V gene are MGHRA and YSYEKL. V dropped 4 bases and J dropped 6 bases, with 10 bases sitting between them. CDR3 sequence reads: CASSPGDSQPQHF. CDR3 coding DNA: TGCGCCAGCAGCCCCGGGGATTCTCAGCCCCAGCATTTT.

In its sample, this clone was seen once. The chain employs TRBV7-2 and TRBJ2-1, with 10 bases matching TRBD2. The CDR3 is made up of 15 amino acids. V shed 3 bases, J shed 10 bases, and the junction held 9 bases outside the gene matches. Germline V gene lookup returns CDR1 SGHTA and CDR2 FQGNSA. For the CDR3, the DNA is TGTGCCAGCAGCTTCTCAAGCGGGGGGGCCCGGGAGCAGTTCTTC. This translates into CASSFSSGGAREQFF.

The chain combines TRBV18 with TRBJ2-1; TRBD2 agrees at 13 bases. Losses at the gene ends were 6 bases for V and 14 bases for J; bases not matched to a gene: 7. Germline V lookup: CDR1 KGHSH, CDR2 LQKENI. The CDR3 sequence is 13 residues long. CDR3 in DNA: TGTGCCAGCTCTCCCACTAGCGGGAGGGCCGAGTTCTTC. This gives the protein CASSPTSGRAEFF. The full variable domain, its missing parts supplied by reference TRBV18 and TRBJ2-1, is NAGVMQNPRHLVRRRGQEARLRCSPMKGHSHVYWYRQLPEEGLKFMVYLQKENIIDESGMPKERFSAEFPKEGPSILRIQQVVRGDSAAYFCASSPTSGRAEFFGPGTRLTVL.

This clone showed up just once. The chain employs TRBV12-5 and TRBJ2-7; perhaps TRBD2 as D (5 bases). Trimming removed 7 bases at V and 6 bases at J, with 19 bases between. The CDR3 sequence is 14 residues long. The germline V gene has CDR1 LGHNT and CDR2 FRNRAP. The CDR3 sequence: CASAASGMISEQYF. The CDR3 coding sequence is TGTGCTAGTGCCGCGTCGGGGATGATTAGCGAGCAGTACTTC.

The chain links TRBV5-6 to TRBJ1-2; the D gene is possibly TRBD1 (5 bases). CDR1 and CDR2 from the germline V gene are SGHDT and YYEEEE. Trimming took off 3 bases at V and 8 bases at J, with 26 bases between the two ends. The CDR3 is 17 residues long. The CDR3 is CASSSDIMGGAAIGYTF. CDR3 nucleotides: TGTGCCAGCAGCTCCGATATAATGGGCGGGGCAGCGATCGGCTACACCTTC.

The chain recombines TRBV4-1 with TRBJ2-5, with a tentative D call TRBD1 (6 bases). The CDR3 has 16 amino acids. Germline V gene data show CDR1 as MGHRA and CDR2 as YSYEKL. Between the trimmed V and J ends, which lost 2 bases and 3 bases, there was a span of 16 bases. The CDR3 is CASSQNRVLGEETQYF. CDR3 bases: TGCGCCAGCAGCCAAAACAGGGTGCTAGGGGAAGAGACCCAGTACTTC.

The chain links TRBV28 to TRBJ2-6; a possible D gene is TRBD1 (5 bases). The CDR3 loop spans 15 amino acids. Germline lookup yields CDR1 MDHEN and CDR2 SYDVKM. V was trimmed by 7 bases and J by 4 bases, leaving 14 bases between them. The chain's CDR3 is CASKPPTAGANVLTF. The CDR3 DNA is TGTGCCAGCAAACCTCCGACAGCAGGGGCCAACGTCCTGACTTTC. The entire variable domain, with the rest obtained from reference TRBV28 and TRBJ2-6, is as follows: DVKVTQSSRYLVKRTGEKVFLECVQDMDHENMFWYRQDPGLGLRLIYFSYDVKMKEKGDIPEGYSVSREKKERFSLILESASTNQTSMYLCASKPPTAGANVLTFGAGSRLTVL.

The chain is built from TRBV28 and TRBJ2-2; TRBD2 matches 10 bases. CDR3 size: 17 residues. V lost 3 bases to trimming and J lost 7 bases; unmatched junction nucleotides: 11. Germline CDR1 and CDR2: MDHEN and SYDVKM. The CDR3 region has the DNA TGTGCCAGCAGTTTTTTCCTAGCGGGAGAATTTGGCGGGGAGCTGTTTTTT. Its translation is CASSFFLAGEFGGELFF.

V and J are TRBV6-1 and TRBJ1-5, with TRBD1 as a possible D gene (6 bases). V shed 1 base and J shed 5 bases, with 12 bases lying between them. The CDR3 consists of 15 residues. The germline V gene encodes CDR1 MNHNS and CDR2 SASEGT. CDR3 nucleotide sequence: TGTGCCAGCAGTGAAGAGCTACAGGGTTATCAGCCCCAGCATTTT. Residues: CASSEELQGYQPQHF.

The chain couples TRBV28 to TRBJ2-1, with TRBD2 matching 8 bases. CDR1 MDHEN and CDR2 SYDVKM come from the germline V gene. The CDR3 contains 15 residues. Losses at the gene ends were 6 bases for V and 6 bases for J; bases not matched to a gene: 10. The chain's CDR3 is CASSREGYIPNEQFF. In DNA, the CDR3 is TGTGCCAGCAGCCGGGAGGGCTACATCCCCAATGAGCAGTTCTTC. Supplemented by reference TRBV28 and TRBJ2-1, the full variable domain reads DVKVTQSSRYLVKRTGEKVFLECVQDMDHENMFWYRQDPGLGLRLIYFSYDVKMKEKGDIPEGYSVSREKKERFSLILESASTNQTSMYLCASSREGYIPNEQFFGPGTRLTVL.

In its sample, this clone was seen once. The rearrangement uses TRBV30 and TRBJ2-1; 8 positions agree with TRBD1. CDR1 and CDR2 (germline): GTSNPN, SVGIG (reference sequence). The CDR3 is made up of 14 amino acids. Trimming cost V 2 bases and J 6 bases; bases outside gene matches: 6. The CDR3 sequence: CAWSSGTGGNEQFF. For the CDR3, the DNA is TGTGCCTGGAGTTCCGGGACAGGAGGCAATGAGCAGTTCTTC.

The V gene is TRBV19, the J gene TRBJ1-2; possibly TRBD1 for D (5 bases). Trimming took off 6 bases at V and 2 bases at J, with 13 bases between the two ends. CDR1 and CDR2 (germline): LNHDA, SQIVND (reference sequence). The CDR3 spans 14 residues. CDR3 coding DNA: TGTGCCAGTAGAAGGGGCGCAGACAACTATGGCTACACCTTC. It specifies CASRRGADNYGYTF.

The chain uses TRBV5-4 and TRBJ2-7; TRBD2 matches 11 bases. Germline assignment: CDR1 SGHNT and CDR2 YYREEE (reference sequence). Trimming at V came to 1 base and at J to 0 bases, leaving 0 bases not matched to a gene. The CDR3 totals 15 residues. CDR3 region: CASSLTSGSSYEQYF. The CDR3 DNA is TGTGCCAGCAGCTTGACTAGCGGGAGCTCCTACGAGCAGTACTTC.

CDR3 nucleotide sequence: TGTGCCAGCAGCTCGTCGGGAATGACCTACGAGCAGTACTTC. Its translation: CASSSSGMTYEQYF. This chain uses TRBV28 with TRBJ2-7, with D perhaps TRBD2 (5 bases). Per germline, CDR1 MDHEN and CDR2 SYDVKM. This CDR3 region has 14 residues. Trimming pared 6 bases from V and 2 bases from J, leaving 14 bases between.